This T cell receptor beta chain stems from a study of cytomegalovirus exposure and HLA in healthy donors. A remark on this clone: As yet, its antigen is unknown.

PCR employed 60 Vbeta and 13 Jbeta primers. Generated by immunoSEQ multiplex PCR, the TCRdb table keeps only in-frame clones and is missing some. The sample shows 200,000 to 250,000 clones, roughly 75% of them seen only once. Regarding the study as a whole: Looking again later, the authors saw that most CMV-associated TCR beta chains seemed HLA-restricted. Cytomegalovirus association was assigned to over 150 TCR beta chains.

CDR3 length: 13 residues. V was pared by 3 bases and J by 5 bases, with 8 bases between. Germline CDR1 KGHSH, CDR2 LQKENI. The J gene is TRBJ1-5, the V gene TRBV18; no reliable D call. The sequence was collected from a young woman in good health and CMV-seronegative. Input material: PBMCs. The CDR3 DNA sequence: TGTGCCAGCTCACCGCTCGGGGATCAGCCCCAGCATTTT. This translates into CASSPLGDQPQHF.